This TCR beta chain was obtained from a study of blood T cell repertoires in COVID-19. Assay used: immunoSEQ multiplex PCR; TCRdb lists only in-frame clones, some missing. This sample has hundreds of thousands of clones, with roughly 90% found just once. V was trimmed by 6 bases and J by 2 bases, leaving 9 bases between them. In germline, CDR1 is SGDLS, CDR2 YYNGEE. This CDR3 is 13 amino acids long. Sequencing used peripheral blood. This clonotype was sampled from a middle-aged woman with COVID-19, enrolled during active disease. The chain couples TRBV9 to TRBJ2-1, with D possibly being TRBD2 (5 bases). DNA for the CDR3: TGTGCCAGCAACGACGGGGCCTACAATGAGCAGTTCTTC. Residues: CASNDGAYNEQFF.